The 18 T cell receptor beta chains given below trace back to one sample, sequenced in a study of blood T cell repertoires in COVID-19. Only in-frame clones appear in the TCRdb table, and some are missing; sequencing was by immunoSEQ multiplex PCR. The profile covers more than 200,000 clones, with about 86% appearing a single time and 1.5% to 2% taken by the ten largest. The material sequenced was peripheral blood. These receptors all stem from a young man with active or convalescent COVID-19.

CDR3 coding DNA: TGTGCCAGCAGCTTGGTCCGGGGGGGGGAGACCCAGTACTTC. Residues: CASSLVRGGETQYF. V is TRBV5-8 and J is TRBJ2-5; 8 bases agree with TRBD2. Germline V gene sequence: CDR1 SGHTS, CDR2 YDEGEE. V trimming: 0 bases; J trimming: 5 bases; junction bases outside the gene matches: 3. The CDR3 covers 14 residues.

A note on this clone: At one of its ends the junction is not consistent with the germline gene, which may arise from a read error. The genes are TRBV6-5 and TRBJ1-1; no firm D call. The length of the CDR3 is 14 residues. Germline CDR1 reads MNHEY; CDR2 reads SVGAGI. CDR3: CASSYSTLKTEAFF. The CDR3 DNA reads TGTGCCAGCAGTTATTCAACTCTGAAGACTGAAGCTTTCTTT.

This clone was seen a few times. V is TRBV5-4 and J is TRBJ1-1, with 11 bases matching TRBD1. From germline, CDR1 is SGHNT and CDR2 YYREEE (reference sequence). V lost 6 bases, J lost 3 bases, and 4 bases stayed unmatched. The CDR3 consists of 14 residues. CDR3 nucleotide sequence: TGTGCCAGCACCTGGGACAGGGGGGACACTGAAGCTTTCTTT. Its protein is CASTWDRGDTEAFF.

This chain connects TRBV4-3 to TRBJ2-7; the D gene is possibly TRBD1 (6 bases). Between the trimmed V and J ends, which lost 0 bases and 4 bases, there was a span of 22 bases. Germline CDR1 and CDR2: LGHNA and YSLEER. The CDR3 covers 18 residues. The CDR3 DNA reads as TGCGCCAGCAGCCAAGACATATTATTTCGGACAGAACTGTACGAGCAGTACTTC. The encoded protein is CASSQDILFRTELYEQYF.

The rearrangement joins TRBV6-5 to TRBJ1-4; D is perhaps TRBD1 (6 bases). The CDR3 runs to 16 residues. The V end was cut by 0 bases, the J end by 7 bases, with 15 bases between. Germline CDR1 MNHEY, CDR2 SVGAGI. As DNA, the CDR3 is TGTGCCAGCAGTTACTCTTTGGGGGGGCTACCTGAAAAACTGTTTTTT. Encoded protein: CASSYSLGGLPEKLFF.

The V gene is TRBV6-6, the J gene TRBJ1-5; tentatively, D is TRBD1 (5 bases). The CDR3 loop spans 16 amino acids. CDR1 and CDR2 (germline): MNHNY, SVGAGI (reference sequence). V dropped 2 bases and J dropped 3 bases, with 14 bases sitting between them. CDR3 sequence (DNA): TGTGCCAGCAGTTACCGTTCATCAGGGCTCAATCAGCCCCAGCATTTT. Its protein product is CASSYRSSGLNQPQHF.

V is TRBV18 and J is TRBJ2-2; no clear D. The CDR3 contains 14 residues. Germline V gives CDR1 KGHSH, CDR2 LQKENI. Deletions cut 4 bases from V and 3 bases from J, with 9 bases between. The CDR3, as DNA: TGTGCCAGCTCACTGACGCAGGACACCGGGGAGCTGTTTTTT. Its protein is CASSLTQDTGELFF.

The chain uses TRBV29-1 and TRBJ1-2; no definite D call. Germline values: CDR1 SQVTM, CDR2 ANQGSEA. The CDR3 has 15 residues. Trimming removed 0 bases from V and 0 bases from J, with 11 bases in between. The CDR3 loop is CSVEDEGGTNYGYTF. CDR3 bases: TGCAGCGTTGAAGATGAGGGAGGCACTAACTATGGCTACACCTTC.

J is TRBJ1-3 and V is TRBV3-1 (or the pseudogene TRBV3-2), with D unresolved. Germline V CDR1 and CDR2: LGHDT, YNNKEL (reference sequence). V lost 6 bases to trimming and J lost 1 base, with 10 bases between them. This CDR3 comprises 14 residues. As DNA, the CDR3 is TGTGCCAGCAGATCCTTCAGTTCTGGAAACACCATATATTTT. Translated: CASRSFSSGNTIYF.

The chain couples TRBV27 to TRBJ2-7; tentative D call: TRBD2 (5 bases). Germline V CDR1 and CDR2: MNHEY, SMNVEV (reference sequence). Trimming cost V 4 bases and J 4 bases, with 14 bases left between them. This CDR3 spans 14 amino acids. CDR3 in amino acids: CASSSSSPGYEQYF. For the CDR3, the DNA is TGTGCCAGCAGTTCATCTTCTCCGGGGTACGAGCAGTACTTC.

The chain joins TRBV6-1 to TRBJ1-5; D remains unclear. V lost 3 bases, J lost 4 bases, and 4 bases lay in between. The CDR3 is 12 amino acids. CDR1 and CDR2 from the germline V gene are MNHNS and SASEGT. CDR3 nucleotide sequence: TGTGCCAGCAGTGAGCGGAATCAGCCCCAGCATTTT. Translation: CASSERNQPQHF.

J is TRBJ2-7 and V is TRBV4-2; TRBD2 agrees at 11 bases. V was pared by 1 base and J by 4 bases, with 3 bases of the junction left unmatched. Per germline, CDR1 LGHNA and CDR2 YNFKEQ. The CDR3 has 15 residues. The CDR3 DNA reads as TGTGCCAGCAGCCAAGTAACTAGCGGGGGATACGAGCAGTACTTC. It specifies CASSQVTSGGYEQYF.

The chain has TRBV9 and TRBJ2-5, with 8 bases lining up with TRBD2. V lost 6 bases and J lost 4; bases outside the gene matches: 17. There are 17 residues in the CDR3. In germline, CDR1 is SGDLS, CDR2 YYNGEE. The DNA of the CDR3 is TGTGCCAGCAACCCGACCGGGGGGGCGGGAATCGGAGAGACCCAGTACTTC. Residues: CASNPTGGAGIGETQYF.

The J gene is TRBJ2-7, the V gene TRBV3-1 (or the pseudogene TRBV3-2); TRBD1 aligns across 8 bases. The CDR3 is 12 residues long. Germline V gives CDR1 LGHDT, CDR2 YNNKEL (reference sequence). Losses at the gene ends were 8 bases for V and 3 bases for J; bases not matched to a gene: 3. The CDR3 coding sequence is TGTGCCAGCGCAGGGGGCGGCTACGAGCAGTACTTC. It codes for CASAGGGYEQYF.

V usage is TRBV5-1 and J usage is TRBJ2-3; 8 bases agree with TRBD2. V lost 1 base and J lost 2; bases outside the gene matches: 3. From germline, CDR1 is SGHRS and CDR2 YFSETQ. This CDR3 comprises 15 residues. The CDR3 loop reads CASSLQRGNTDTQYF. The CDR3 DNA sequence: TGCGCCAGCAGCTTGCAGCGGGGGAACACAGATACGCAGTATTTT. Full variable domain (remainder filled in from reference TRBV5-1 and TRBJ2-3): KAGVTQTPRYLIKTRGQQVTLSCSPISGHRSVSWYQQTPGQGLQFLFEYFSETQRNKGNFPGRFSGRQFSNSRSEMNVSTLELGDSALYLCASSLQRGNTDTQYFGPGTRLTVL.

CDR3 bases: TGTGCCAGCAGTTACCCTCAGGGGAGCTCCTACAATGAGCAGTTCTTC. This sequence encodes CASSYPQGSSYNEQFF. The chain is built from TRBV6-5 and TRBJ2-1; maybe TRBD1 (6 bases). This CDR3 is built from 16 residues. Germline assignment: CDR1 MNHEY and CDR2 SVGAGI. The germline V and J ends were trimmed by 2 bases and 0 bases, with 11 bases remaining between them.

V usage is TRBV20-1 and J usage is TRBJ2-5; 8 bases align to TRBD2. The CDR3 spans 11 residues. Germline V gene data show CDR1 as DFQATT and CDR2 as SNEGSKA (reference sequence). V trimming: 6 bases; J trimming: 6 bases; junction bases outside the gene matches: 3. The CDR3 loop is CSAERGKTQYF. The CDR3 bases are TGCAGTGCAGAGCGGGGGAAGACCCAGTACTTC.

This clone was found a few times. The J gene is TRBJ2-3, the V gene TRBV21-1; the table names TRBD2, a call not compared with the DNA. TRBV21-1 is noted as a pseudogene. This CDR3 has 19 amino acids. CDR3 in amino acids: CASSTRVGLAGQSTDTQYF. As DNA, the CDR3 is TGTGCCAGCAGCACCCGAGTGGGCCTAGCGGGTCAAAGCACAGATACGCAGTATTTT.